These T cell receptor beta chains were read from a single sample in a study of shared clonotypes between healthy human individuals. The repertoire was sequenced with immunoSEQ multiplex PCR; TCRdb's copy has only in-frame clones and lacks some. The sample contains some 2.4 million clones, 80% to 95% of which appear only once. Specimen: naive CD4+ T cells from PBMCs. These receptors were collected from a young man in good health. Some clones in this sample may be carry-over from other donors' samples. CDR3s include the opening cysteine and the closing phenylalanine or tryptophan. The order of the fields is J gene, D gene, clone size, V gene, CDR3 DNA, CDR3 protein. The D gene is left open where the match is weak. Clone size, where shown, is once, few, many, or a class for clones that have expanded.

TRBJ2-2 | TRBD2 | - | TRBV9 | TGTGCCAGCAGCGTAGGTACTAGCGGGAGAGTCGGGGAGCTGTTTTTT | CASSVGTSGRVGELFF
TRBJ2-2 | - | few | TRBV12-5 | TGTGCTAGTGGAGTAAATACCGGGGAGCTGTTTTTT | CASGVNTGELFF
TRBJ2-1 | - | - | TRBV9 | TGTGCCAGCAGCAAAGACGGGTCCTACAATGAGCAGTTCTTC | CASSKDGSYNEQFF
TRBJ2-5 | TRBD2 | - | TRBV5-4 | TGTGCCAGCTCCGGTAGCGGGAGGCAGGGGGAGACCCAGTACTTC | CASSGSGRQGETQYF
TRBJ2-2 | - | few | TRBV11-3 | TGTGCCAGCAGCTTAGTCTCTAGCTCTACCGGGGAGCTGTTTTTT | CASSLVSSSTGELFF
TRBJ1-5 | - | once | TRBV7-9 | TGTGCCAGCAGCTTAGGATGGACCGGTTCGGGCAATCAGCCCCAGCATTTT | CASSLGWTGSGNQPQHF
TRBJ2-2 | - | once | TRBV4-1 | TGCGCCAGCAGTCCAGCGGTCGGGGAGCTGTTTTTT | CASSPAVGELFF
TRBJ1-4 | - | - | TRBV5-8 | TGTGCCAGCAGCCCCTGGGGGAGGGGAGCAACTAATGAAAAACTGTTTTTT | CASSPWGRGATNEKLFF
TRBJ1-1 | - | - | TRBV5-1 | TGCGCCAGCAGCGGAACAAACAGGGTAGGGACTGAAGCTTTCTTT | CASSGTNRVGTEAFF
TRBJ2-1 | - | - | TRBV18 | TGTGCCAGCTCACCACTGGCACAGGGCGGTACCTACAATGAGCAGTTCTTC | CASSPLAQGGTYNEQFF
TRBJ2-7 | - | few | TRBV19 | TGTGCCAGTAGTATACAGCTCCCGTACGAGCAGTACTTC | CASSIQLPYEQYF
TRBJ1-1 | TRBD1 | - | TRBV6-5 | TGTGCCAGCAGTTTAAGGGGGCCCACTGAAGCTTTCTTT | CASSLRGPTEAFF
TRBJ1-6 | - | - | TRBV7-9 | TGTGCCAGCAGCTTAGTGGGAGGGTGGAATTCACCCCTCCACTTT | CASSLVGGWNSPLHF
TRBJ2-7 | TRBD1 | - | TRBV25-1 | TGTGCCAGCAGTGGGGACAGCTCCTACGAGCAGTACTTC | CASSGDSSYEQYF
TRBJ2-3 | TRBD2 | - | TRBV27 | TGTGCCAGCAGTTATGTGACTAGCCCCGATACGCAGTATTTT | CASSYVTSPDTQYF
TRBJ2-7 | TRBD1 | - | TRBV9 | TGTGCCAGCAGCGTAGTGACAGGGGGCGGCGAGCAGTACTTC | CASSVVTGGGEQYF
TRBJ1-1 | - | - | TRBV7-9 | TGTGCCAGCAGCTTAGTGAGGGACACTGAAGCTTTCTTT | CASSLVRDTEAFF
TRBJ2-3 | - | once | TRBV5-1 | TGCGCCAGCTACCCTTCGGGGACGACAGATACGCAGTATTTT | CASYPSGTTDTQYF
TRBJ1-1 | TRBD1 | - | TRBV7-6 | TGTGCCAGCAGCCTGGGACAGGGAGGCCCGAACACTGAAGCTTTCTTT | CASSLGQGGPNTEAFF
TRBJ2-7 | TRBD2 | - | TRBV2 | TGTGCCAGCCTCGAACCCGGACTAGCTGGCTACGAGCAGTACTTC | CASLEPGLAGYEQYF
TRBJ1-1 | - | - | TRBV10-3 | TGTGCCATCAGCGTTGGACAGCTTGAAGCTTTCTTT | CAISVGQLEAFF
TRBJ1-3 | - | once | TRBV6-5 | TGTGCCAGCAGCCTTGCTGTAGCGGCCATATATTTT | CASSLAVAAIYF
TRBJ2-2 | - | - | TRBV5-1 | TGCGCCAGCAGAACAGGGCCACGGGACGGGAACACCGGGGAGCTGTTTTTT | CASRTGPRDGNTGELFF
TRBJ2-1 | - | - | TRBV2 | TGTGCCAGCCTCGGTTCGGGCCACAATGAGCAGTTCTTC | CASLGSGHNEQFF
TRBJ2-7 | - | - | TRBV6-1 | TGTGCCAGCAGTGAATCACTTCAGGGCCCTCGAATCGAGCAGTACTTC | CASSESLQGPRIEQYF
TRBJ2-7 | - | - | TRBV7-3 | TGTGCCAGCAGCCGGGGGTACGGAAAAAATGCCTACGAGCAGTACTTC | CASSRGYGKNAYEQYF
TRBJ2-3 | TRBD2 | - | TRBV9 | TGTGCCAGCAGCGTTATCGGGACTAGCGGCACAGATACGCAGTATTTT | CASSVIGTSGTDTQYF
TRBJ2-2 | TRBD2 | - | TRBV28 | TGTGCCAGCAGACTTCTAGCGGGAGGGCCTAGAGTGGCTATGGAGCTGTTTTTT | CASRLLAGGPRVAMELFF
TRBJ1-5 | - | - | TRBV28 | TGTGCCAGCCTTCCGTCAGGGCCGGGTCAGCCCCAGCATTTT | CASLPSGPGQPQHF
TRBJ1-3 | - | once | TRBV2 | TGTGCCAGCAGGAGGGGGGACAACTCTGGAAACACCATATATTTT | CASRRGDNSGNTIYF
TRBJ1-1 | TRBD1 | - | TRBV11-1 | TGTGCCAGCAGCACCGACAGGGGGGGGACTGAAGCTTTCTTT | CASSTDRGGTEAFF